This T cell receptor (beta chain) was observed in a study of cytomegalovirus exposure and HLA in healthy donors. Overall study findings and caveats: Generally TCR sequences proved uncommon, though certain public TCRs appeared in numerous donors. It was shown in a later analysis that HLA-associated TCR beta chains were more clonally expanded than other, equally common chains. The likely origin of a cluster of highly shared sequence variants was a sequencing artifact. Presence/absence analysis assumed near-uniform sequencing depth across donors.

Both 60 Vbeta primers and 13 Jbeta primers went into the PCR. Clones were read by immunoSEQ multiplex PCR, and TCRdb kept only the in-frame ones, dropping some. The sample has some 120,000 clones, more than 70% seen once. A note on this clone: Its antigen is still unknown.

The germline V gene has CDR1 LNHNV and CDR2 YYDKDF (reference sequence). The CDR3 has 16 residues. V trimming: 4 bases; J trimming: 4 bases; junction bases outside the gene matches: 10. The sequenced sample consisted of PBMCs. The V gene is TRBV15, the J gene TRBJ1-2; 9 bases line up with TRBD1. This receptor was taken from a man in his thirties or forties in good health and CMV-seronegative. This CDR3 reads CATSITPGQGPYGYTF. CDR3 bases: TGTGCCACCAGCATCACTCCGGGACAGGGCCCCTATGGCTACACCTTC.